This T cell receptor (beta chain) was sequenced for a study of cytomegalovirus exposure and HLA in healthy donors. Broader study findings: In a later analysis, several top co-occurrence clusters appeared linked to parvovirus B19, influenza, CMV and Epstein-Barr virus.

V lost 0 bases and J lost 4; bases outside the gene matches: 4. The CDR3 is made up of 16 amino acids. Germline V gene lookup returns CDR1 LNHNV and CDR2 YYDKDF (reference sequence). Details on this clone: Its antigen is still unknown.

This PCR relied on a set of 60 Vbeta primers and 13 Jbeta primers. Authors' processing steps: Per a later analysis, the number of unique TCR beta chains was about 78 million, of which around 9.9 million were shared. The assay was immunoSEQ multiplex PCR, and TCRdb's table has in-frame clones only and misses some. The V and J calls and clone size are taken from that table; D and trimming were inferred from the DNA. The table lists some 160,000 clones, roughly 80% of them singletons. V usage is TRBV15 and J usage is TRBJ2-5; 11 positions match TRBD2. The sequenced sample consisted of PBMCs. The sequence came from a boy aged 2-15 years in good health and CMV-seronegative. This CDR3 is CATSRDRSGGAETQYF. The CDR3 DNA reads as TGTGCCACCAGCAGAGATCGTAGCGGGGGGGCAGAGACCCAGTACTTC.